The clone carrying this TCR beta chain was seen just once. Its antigen is still unknown. Sequencing used immunoSEQ multiplex PCR; TCRdb keeps in-frame clones, though not all of them. The table shows some 57,000 clones, with around four fifths occurring only once. These data come from a study of a mutant IDH1 vaccine in newly diagnosed glioma. Time point reported: week 35, safety follow-up. Topical imiquimod was applied with each vaccine dose, which held 300 ug of mutant IDH1 20-mer peptide. This CDR3 has 13 amino acids. Germline assignment: CDR1 SGHDT and CDR2 YYEEEE. Germline trimming cut 1 base from V and 8 bases from J; bases unmatched to any gene: 4.

The starting material was PBMCs, obtained from a glioma patient whose treatment included an IDH1 peptide vaccine. This chain joins TRBV5-6 and TRBJ1-2; 8 nucleotides line up with TRBD1. The source is a woman younger than 35 with glioma. The CDR3 DNA reads TGTGCCAGCAGCTTGACAGGGGGGGGCGGCTACACCTTC. Protein product: CASSLTGGGGYTF.